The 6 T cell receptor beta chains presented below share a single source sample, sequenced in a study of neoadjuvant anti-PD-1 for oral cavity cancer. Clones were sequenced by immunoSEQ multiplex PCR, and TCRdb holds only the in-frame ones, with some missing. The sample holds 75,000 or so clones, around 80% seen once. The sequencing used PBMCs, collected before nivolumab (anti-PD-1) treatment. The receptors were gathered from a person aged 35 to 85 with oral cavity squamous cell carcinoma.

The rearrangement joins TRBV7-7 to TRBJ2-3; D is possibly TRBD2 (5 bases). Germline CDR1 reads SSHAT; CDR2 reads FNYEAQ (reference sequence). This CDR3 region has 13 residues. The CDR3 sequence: CASSDYQTDTQYF. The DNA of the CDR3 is TGTGCTAGCTCCGACTACCAGACAGATACGCAGTATTTT. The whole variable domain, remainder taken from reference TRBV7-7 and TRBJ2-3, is GAGVSQSPRYKVTKRGQDVTLRCDPISSHATLYWYQQALGQGPEFLTYFNYEAQPDKSGLPSDRFSAERPEGSISTLTIQRTEQRDSAMYRCASSDYQTDTQYFGPGTRLTVL.

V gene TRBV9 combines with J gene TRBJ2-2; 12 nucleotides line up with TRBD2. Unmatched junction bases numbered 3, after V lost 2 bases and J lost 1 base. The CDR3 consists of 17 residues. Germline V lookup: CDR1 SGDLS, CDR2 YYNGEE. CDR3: CASSVPLAGGNTGELFF. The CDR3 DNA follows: TGTGCCAGCAGCGTGCCACTAGCGGGAGGGAACACCGGGGAGCTGTTTTTT.

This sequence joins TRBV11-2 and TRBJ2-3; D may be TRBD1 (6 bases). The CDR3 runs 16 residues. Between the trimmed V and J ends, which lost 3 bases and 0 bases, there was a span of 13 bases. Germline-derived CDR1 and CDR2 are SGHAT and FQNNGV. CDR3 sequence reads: CASSFTGGASTDTQYF. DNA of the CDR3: TGTGCCAGCAGCTTTACTGGGGGCGCGAGCACAGATACGCAGTATTTT. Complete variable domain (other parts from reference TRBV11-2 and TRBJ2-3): EAGVAQSPRYKIIEKRQSVAFWCNPISGHATLYWYQQILGQGPKLLIQFQNNGVVDDSQLPKDRFSAERLKGVDSTLKIQPAKLEDSAVYLCASSFTGGASTDTQYFGPGTRLTVL.

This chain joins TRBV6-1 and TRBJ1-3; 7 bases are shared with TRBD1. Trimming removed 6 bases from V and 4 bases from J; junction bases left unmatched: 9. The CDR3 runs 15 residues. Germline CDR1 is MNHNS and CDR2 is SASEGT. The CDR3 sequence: CASRTSTGTGNTIYF. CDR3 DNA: TGTGCCAGCAGGACGTCGACAGGGACCGGAAACACCATATATTTT.

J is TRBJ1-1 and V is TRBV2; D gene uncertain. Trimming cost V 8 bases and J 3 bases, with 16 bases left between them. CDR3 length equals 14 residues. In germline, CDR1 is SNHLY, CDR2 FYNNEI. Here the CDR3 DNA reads TGTGCCAGCTCCAAGGGTGGTTCGGACACTGAAGCTTTCTTT. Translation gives CASSKGGSDTEAFF.

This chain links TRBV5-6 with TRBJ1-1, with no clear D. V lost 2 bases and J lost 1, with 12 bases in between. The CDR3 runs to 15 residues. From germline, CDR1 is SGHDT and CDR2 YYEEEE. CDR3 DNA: TGTGCCAGCAGCTTTGGCATGGGAGGGAACACTGAAGCTTTCTTT. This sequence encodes CASSFGMGGNTEAFF.